The clone carrying this TCR beta chain was detected only a few times. For recovered donors of Cohort 3, there were two negative PCRs, clearance, or symptom resolution. These data are taken from a study of blood T cell repertoires in COVID-19. The wider study: PBMCs, B-cell-depleted T cells, or T cells provided the cDNA or gDNA that made up the material.

Trimming pared 0 bases from V and 6 bases from J, leaving 21 bases between. This CDR3 is 17 amino acids long. Germline values: CDR1 SGHTS, CDR2 YDEGEE. In the source study's methods: Amplification from reference gene primers served as the basis for estimated nucleated cell counts. Using immunoSEQ multiplex PCR, the repertoire was profiled, and TCRdb retains in-frame clones only, with some absent. That table supplies the V and J calls and clone size; D and trimming were determined from the DNA. This repertoire shows about 380,000 clones, around 89% found once; its top ten account for roughly 1.2%. V and J are TRBV5-8 and TRBJ1-1, with D perhaps TRBD1 (5 bases). Sequencing used PBMCs or T cells enriched from blood (not recorded which). The sequence derives from a woman under 30 who had recovered from COVID-19. The CDR3 DNA follows: TGTGCCAGCAGCTTGGCCGGTGGCGGGGGAGGATTACCTGAAGCTTTCTTT. This encodes CASSLAGGGGGLPEAFF.